The 31 T cell receptor beta chains presented below share a single source sample, sequenced in a study of blood T cell repertoires in COVID-19. TCRdb keeps only in-frame clones here, not all; method: immunoSEQ multiplex PCR. The sample holds 250,000 or so clones, approximately 88% seen once. Sequencing was carried out using PBMCs or T cells enriched from blood (not recorded which). The receptors were sampled from a woman aged 40 to 50 with acute COVID-19.

Concerning this clone itself: This specimen includes other DNA sequences encoding the same CDR3. V is TRBV30 and J is TRBJ1-1; D might be TRBD1 (6 bases). Looked up from germline, CDR1 is GTSNPN and CDR2 is SVGIG (reference sequence). V dropped 0 bases and J dropped 1 base, with 9 bases sitting between them. The CDR3 length is 14 residues. CDR3 bases: TGTGCCTGGAGTGTAGGCAGGGGGAACACTGAAGCTTTCTTT. Its translation: CAWSVGRGNTEAFF.

The V call is TRBV5-8, the J call TRBJ1-1, with TRBD1 matching over 12 bases. The CDR3 length is 15 residues. Germline CDR1 SGHTS, CDR2 YDEGEE. V dropped 4 bases and J dropped 11; count of bases not matched to a gene: 12. The CDR3 DNA reads TGTGCCAGCAGCGGACGACCGGGACAGGGGGCATGGGCTTTCTTT. Protein sequence: CASSGRPGQGAWAFF. The full variable domain, in which reference TRBV5-8 and TRBJ1-1 provide the parts outside the CDR3, is EAGVTQSPTHLIKTRGQQATLRCSPISGHTSVYWYQQALGLGLQFLLWYDEGEERNRGNFPPRFSGRQFPNYSSELNVNALELEDSALYLCASSGRPGQGAWAFFGQGTRLTVV.

V and J are TRBV3-1 (or the pseudogene TRBV3-2) and TRBJ2-3; TRBD2 matches at 9 bases. Unmatched junction bases numbered 6, after V lost 4 bases and J lost 4 bases. CDR3 length equals 15 residues. CDR1 LGHDT and CDR2 YNNKEL come from the germline V gene (reference sequence). In nucleotides, the CDR3 is TGTGCCAGCAGCCCCAGGGCGGGGGGGCCAGATACGCAGTATTTT. This encodes CASSPRAGGPDTQYF.

The chain employs TRBV5-1 and TRBJ2-7; D perhaps matches TRBD2 (5 bases). V was cut by 3 bases and J by 5 bases, with 15 bases left in between. Germline V CDR1 and CDR2: SGHRS, YFSETQ. CDR3 length: 14 amino acids. CDR3 sequence reads: CASSYPLGNDEQYF. The CDR3 coding sequence is TGCGCCAGCAGCTACCCACTAGGAAATGACGAGCAGTACTTC. The complete variable domain, with remaining parts taken from reference TRBV5-1 and TRBJ2-7, reads KAGVTQTPRYLIKTRGQQVTLSCSPISGHRSVSWYQQTPGQGLQFLFEYFSETQRNKGNFPGRFSGRQFSNSRSEMNVSTLELGDSALYLCASSYPLGNDEQYFGPGTRLTVT.

DNA for the CDR3: TGTGCCAGCAGGAAACTAGCGGGGGGTACGGATGAGCAGTTCTTC. Protein: CASRKLAGGTDEQFF. The chain combines TRBV2 with TRBJ2-1; 12 bases are a match to TRBD2. CDR3 size: 15 residues. Germline loops: CDR1 SNHLY, CDR2 FYNNEI. With 6 bases clipped from V and 8 bases from J, the junction kept 8 bases outside the gene matches.

This clone was seen once. V and J are TRBV4-1 and TRBJ1-2; D is ambiguous. The germline V and J ends were trimmed by 0 bases and 0 bases, with 8 bases remaining between them. Germline V gives CDR1 MGHRA, CDR2 YSYEKL. The CDR3 is made up of 15 amino acids. The DNA for the CDR3 is TGCGCCAGCAGCCAAGACGGGTACCCTAACTATGGCTACACCTTC. The encoded protein is CASSQDGYPNYGYTF.

The chain is built from TRBV19 and TRBJ2-1; TRBD2 aligns across 12 bases. The CDR3 covers 18 residues. J was trimmed by 5 bases and V by 7 bases; bases with no gene match: 15. CDR1 and CDR2 from the germline V gene are LNHDA and SQIVND (reference sequence). The CDR3 DNA is TGTGCCAGTACCGGGCTAGCGGGGGGGCTATACTCGGACAATGAGCAGTTCTTC. Translation gives CASTGLAGGLYSDNEQFF.

The chain is built from TRBV3-1 (or the pseudogene TRBV3-2) and TRBJ1-1; 8 bases agree with TRBD1. This CDR3 has 15 residues. The V gene end was trimmed by 5 bases and the J gene end by 1 base; junction bases not matched to a gene: 6. Germline V gene data show CDR1 as LGHDT and CDR2 as YNNKEL (reference sequence). CDR3 amino acids: CASSFVDRGNTEAFF. DNA for the CDR3: TGTGCCAGCAGCTTCGTCGACAGGGGGAACACTGAAGCTTTCTTT.

J is TRBJ2-1 and V is TRBV4-1; 8 bases align to TRBD2. The germline V gene has CDR1 MGHRA and CDR2 YSYEKL. The CDR3 sequence is 15 residues long. V lost 3 bases, J lost 5 bases, and 6 bases stayed unmatched. CDR3 sequence reads: CASSHPRLANNEQFF. CDR3 bases: TGCGCCAGCAGCCATCCTAGACTAGCGAACAATGAGCAGTTCTTC.

The rearrangement joins TRBV6-5 to TRBJ1-1, with D unresolved. Per germline, CDR1 MNHEY and CDR2 SVGAGI. CDR3 length equals 13 residues. The V end was cut by 5 bases, the J end by 5 bases, with 12 bases between. The CDR3, as DNA: TGTGCCAGCAGTCCGAGCCTCCAAACTGAAGCTTTCTTT. It encodes CASSPSLQTEAFF.

The chain uses TRBV9 and TRBJ2-2, with D maybe TRBD1 (5 bases). This CDR3 comprises 19 residues. Deletions cut 1 base from V and 1 base from J, with 20 bases between. CDR1 and CDR2 (germline): SGDLS, YYNGEE. CDR3 protein: CASSVKKGVFQGNTGELFF. The CDR3 DNA reads as TGTGCCAGCAGCGTAAAGAAGGGTGTTTTTCAGGGGAACACCGGGGAGCTGTTTTTT.

V is TRBV4-3 and J is TRBJ1-2, with D possibly being TRBD1 (6 bases). Trimming cost V 4 bases and J 8 bases, with 11 bases left between them. Germline CDR1 reads LGHNA; CDR2 reads YSLEER. The CDR3 has 12 amino acids. CDR3 amino acids: CASSRTQGGYTF. For the CDR3, the DNA is TGCGCCAGCAGCCGGACCCAGGGGGGCTACACCTTC.

This clone was counted between two and nine times. V and J are TRBV2 and TRBJ2-3, with 15 bases identical to TRBD2. Germline V gene data show CDR1 as SNHLY and CDR2 as FYNNEI. CDR3 length: 18 amino acids. V shed 5 bases, J shed 4 bases, and the junction held 10 bases outside the gene matches. The CDR3: CASSPGLAGGPESDTQYF. CDR3 coding DNA: TGTGCCAGCAGTCCCGGACTAGCGGGGGGGCCGGAGTCAGATACGCAGTATTTT. The full variable domain, its missing parts supplied by reference TRBV2 and TRBJ2-3, is EPEVTQTPSHQVTQMGQEVILRCVPISNHLYFYWYRQILGQKVEFLVSFYNNEISEKSEIFDDQFSVERPDGSNFTLKIRSTKLEDSAMYFCASSPGLAGGPESDTQYFGPGTRLTVL.

The chain joins TRBV14 to TRBJ2-1, with TRBD2 matching over 8 bases. Trimming took 2 bases from V and 2 from J; bases not matched to a gene: 2. Germline V CDR1 and CDR2: SGHDN, FVKESK. CDR3 length: 15 amino acids. The DNA of the CDR3 is TGTGCCAGCAGCCAATTCGGGGGGGCCTACAATGAGCAGTTCTTC. Translation: CASSQFGGAYNEQFF.

This clone was detected only a few times. The genes are TRBV19 and TRBJ2-1; 8 bases are shared with TRBD2. The CDR3 loop spans 16 amino acids. After removal of 4 bases from V and 5 bases from J, the junction contained 10 bases not matched to a gene. CDR1 is LNHDA and CDR2 is SQIVND in the germline V gene (reference sequence). The CDR3 nucleotides read TGTGCCAGTAGTACCCACGGTAGCGGGGCGGACAATGAGCAGTTCTTC. Translating it yields CASSTHGSGADNEQFF.

The genes are TRBV9 and TRBJ1-6; TRBD1 matches 7 bases. Losses at the gene ends were 4 bases for V and 5 bases for J; bases not matched to a gene: 9. From germline, CDR1 is SGDLS and CDR2 YYNGEE. CDR3 length equals 16 residues. CDR3 bases: TGTGCCAGCAGCTTCACAGGGGAGACGGATAATTCACCCCTCCACTTT. Translated, it gives CASSFTGETDNSPLHF.

This clone was seen only once. This sequence joins TRBV5-4 and TRBJ1-2; D not certain. V was trimmed by 2 bases and J by 3 bases, leaving 5 bases between them. This CDR3 spans 12 amino acids. Germline CDR1 SGHNT, CDR2 YYREEE (reference sequence). The CDR3: CASSFQDYGYTF. CDR3 nucleotide sequence: TGTGCCAGCAGCTTCCAGGACTATGGCTACACCTTC. The full variable domain, with the rest looked up from reference TRBV5-4 and TRBJ1-2, is ETGVTQSPTHLIKTRGQQVTLRCSSQSGHNTVSWYQQALGQGPQFIFQYYREEENGRGNFPPRFSGLQFPNYSSELNVNALELDDSALYLCASSFQDYGYTFGSGTRLTVV.

The CDR3, as DNA: TGTGCCAGCAGGCCTACAGGGGGCGCTGGTGGAAACACCATATATTTT. Translated, it gives CASRPTGGAGGNTIYF. The J gene is TRBJ1-3, the V gene TRBV7-9; 9 bases align to TRBD1. Trimming took 6 bases from V and 3 from J; bases not matched to a gene: 9. The CDR3 extends over 16 amino acids. Per the germline V gene, CDR1 is SEHNR and CDR2 is FQNEAQ (reference sequence).

This clone has only a few counts. The rearrangement joins TRBV2 to TRBJ2-7; a possible D gene is TRBD2 (5 bases). Germline V gene data show CDR1 as SNHLY and CDR2 as FYNNEI. The CDR3 totals 14 residues. V was clipped by 7 bases and J by 0 bases, with 13 bases between them. The CDR3: CASKRTAPSYEQYV. CDR3 DNA: TGTGCCAGCAAGAGGACTGCCCCCTCCTACGAGCAGTACGTC.

A remark on this clone: It may be a read error: a sequence one base away is much more abundant. V and J are TRBV5-5 and TRBJ1-1; D unclear. The V end lost 0 bases, the J end lost 0 bases, and 3 bases lay between the germline ends. This CDR3 region has 13 residues. Germline-derived CDR1 and CDR2 are SGHKS and YYEKEE (reference sequence). The CDR3 nucleotides are TGTGCCAGCAGCTTGGCCGTGAACACTGAAGCTTTCTTT. This gives the protein CASSLAVNTEAFF.

This chain links TRBV21-1 with TRBJ1-5. TRBV21-1 has pseudogene status. The CDR3 is made up of 16 amino acids. In nucleotides, the CDR3 is TGTGCCAGCGGACTGTCCCAATCATATAGCAATCAGCCCCAGCATTTT. This codes for CASGLSQSYSNQPQHF.

This clone was counted once. The chain carries TRBV7-2 and TRBJ1-2, with a possible D match to TRBD1 (5 bases). CDR1 is SGHTA and CDR2 is FQGNSA in the germline V gene. With 1 base removed from V and 3 bases from J, the gap between germline ends came to 12 bases. The CDR3 contains 15 residues. Written as DNA, the CDR3 is TGTGCCAGCAGCTTAGGTTCGGGGGTGGACTATGGCTACACCTTC. Its translation: CASSLGSGVDYGYTF.

This chain connects TRBV24-1 to TRBJ2-3, with D maybe TRBD2 (6 bases). There are 12 residues in the CDR3. Germline V gene sequence: CDR1 KGHDR, CDR2 SFDVKD. Deletions cut 7 bases from V and 4 bases from J, with 8 bases between. The CDR3 DNA is TGTGCCACCAGCTCTAGCGCAGATACGCAGTATTTT. Translated, it gives CATSSSADTQYF.

The chain recombines TRBV2 with TRBJ2-2; possibly TRBD1 for D (6 bases). Between the trimmed V and J ends, which lost 7 bases and 3 bases, there was a span of 9 bases. Germline CDR1 is SNHLY and CDR2 is FYNNEI. This CDR3 is built from 13 residues. CDR3 nucleotide sequence: TGTGCCAGCAAGGGGGAATACACCGGGGAGCTGTTTTTT. Encoded protein: CASKGEYTGELFF.

The V gene is TRBV2, the J gene TRBJ2-1; TRBD2 matches at 11 bases. The germline V gene has CDR1 SNHLY and CDR2 FYNNEI. J gave up 5 bases and V 10 bases, and 7 bases lay outside the gene matches. The CDR3 spans 14 residues. In DNA, the CDR3 is TGTGCCACCACAACTAGCGGGGGCCACAATGAGCAGTTCTTC. Protein: CATTTSGGHNEQFF.

This chain links TRBV5-5 with TRBJ2-4, with D maybe TRBD1 (6 bases). CDR1 and CDR2 from the germline V gene are SGHKS and YYEKEE (reference sequence). With 4 bases removed from V and 9 bases from J, the gap between germline ends came to 14 bases. The CDR3 is 13 residues long. CDR3 bases: TGTGCCAGCAGCACGACAGGCGGGCTCATTCAGTACTTC. Residues: CASSTTGGLIQYF.

Here the CDR3 reads CASRTTGYYEQYF. CDR3 DNA sequence: TGTGCCAGCAGGACGACAGGGTACTACGAGCAGTACTTC. The chain combines TRBV6-5 with TRBJ2-7, with TRBD1 matching over 7 bases. V gave up 6 bases and J gave up 3 bases; unmatched junction bases: 5. The germline V gene has CDR1 MNHEY and CDR2 SVGAGI. The CDR3 contains 13 residues.

The chain employs TRBV21-1 and TRBJ1-1; the table calls TRBD1, which could not be checked here. TRBV21-1 has pseudogene status. This CDR3 spans 16 amino acids. The DNA for the CDR3 is TGTGCCAGCAGCAACCACAGGGTCCACATGAACACTGAAGCTTTCTTT. Protein sequence: CASSNHRVHMNTEAFF.

The chain combines TRBV7-6 with TRBJ1-4; TRBD1 aligns across 7 bases. Germline CDR1 is SGHVS and CDR2 is FNYEAQ. The CDR3 is 15 residues long. The J segment lost 5 bases and the V segment lost 5 bases, leaving 8 bases of the junction unmatched. CDR3 DNA sequence: TGTGCCAGCAGCACCCTCCAGGGGGAAAATGAAAAACTGTTTTTT. Protein product: CASSTLQGENEKLFF.

V usage is TRBV12-3 or TRBV12-4 and J usage is TRBJ1-1; a weak D match, TRBD1 (5 bases). The CDR3 extends over 13 amino acids. The V and J ends lost 1 base and 4 bases respectively, with 7 bases between them. This chain's CDR3 is CASSLGGGTEAFF. CDR3 nucleotides: TGTGCCAGCAGTTTAGGGGGGGGCACTGAAGCTTTCTTT.

This clone was picked up a small number of times. The chain recombines TRBV3-1 (or the pseudogene TRBV3-2) with TRBJ1-6; 8 bases align to TRBD1. This CDR3 region has 13 residues. V was pared by 7 bases and J by 6 bases, with 2 bases of the junction left unmatched. Germline V CDR1 and CDR2: LGHDT, YNNKEL (reference sequence). The chain's CDR3 is CASTGQGNSPLHF. CDR3 coding DNA: TGTGCCAGCACCGGACAGGGTAATTCACCCCTCCACTTT.